The T cell receptor (beta chain) under discussion was sequenced for a study of breast tumors, draining lymph nodes, adjacent tissues (dated by TCRdb to 2016 to 2017). About the full investigation: TCR beta repertoires were compared across tumor, adjacent nontumor tissue and axillary lymph nodes obtained from breast cancer patients. In human breast cancer, the study set out to evaluate how tumor, surrounding tissue and draining lymph node repertoires relate to one another and whether T cells may move between these sites.

CDR1 KGHSH and CDR2 LQKENI are derived from the germline V gene. Inclusive of the bounding cysteine and phenylalanine, the CDR3 is 14 residues long. The read is trimmed to its CDR3 DNA, 42 bases read in frame from base 1. Relative to germline, V is missing 5 bases and J is missing 3 bases, with 6 bases of the junction outside any gene match. The axillary draining lymph nodes of breast cancer patients were the source of the lymph node samples. This clonotype has ten or more counts. The clone's antigen remains unknown. Base qualities are not at hand, and no much larger clone is one base apart. Sequencing used an Illumina HiSeq 2000. TCR beta chain libraries were generated through multiplex PCR amplification. The amplified TCR beta chain products were analyzed by high-throughput sequencing. TCRdb itself trimmed the public reads at Q25 with fastp, ran MiXCR and retained productive beta chains. CDR3 protein sequences are deduplicated, and each keeps its most common genes and DNA. The sample has more than 80,000 distinct CDR3 sequences on record, around 30% of them singletons. The ten top clones hold approximately 5.3% of the sample.

Broader findings and caveats from the paper: The study presented the conclusion that tumor T cells originate in lymph nodes as consistent with a hypothesis, not as something directly demonstrated. Tumor T-cell repertoires showed less diversity than lymph node repertoires and more diversity than nontumor tissue repertoires, and tumor T-cell repertoires showed preferential V and J gene usage. The similarity between tumor and nontumor tissue repertoires was significantly greater in luminal-like breast cancer than in basal-like breast cancer. A scenario in which most tumor T cells derive from the lymph node and then expand within tumor tissue was judged to be consistent with the data.

The TCR was taken from a female donor with breast cancer. Some clones in this sample may be carry-over from other donors' samples. The sequenced sample consisted of axillary lymph node tissue. The rearrangement joined TRBV18 to TRBJ2-7; TRBD1 lines up with 8 middle nucleotides. CDR3 sequence: CASSSTTGGYEQYF. The bases are TGTGCCAGCTCATCGACCACAGGGGGCTACGAGCAGTACTTC.